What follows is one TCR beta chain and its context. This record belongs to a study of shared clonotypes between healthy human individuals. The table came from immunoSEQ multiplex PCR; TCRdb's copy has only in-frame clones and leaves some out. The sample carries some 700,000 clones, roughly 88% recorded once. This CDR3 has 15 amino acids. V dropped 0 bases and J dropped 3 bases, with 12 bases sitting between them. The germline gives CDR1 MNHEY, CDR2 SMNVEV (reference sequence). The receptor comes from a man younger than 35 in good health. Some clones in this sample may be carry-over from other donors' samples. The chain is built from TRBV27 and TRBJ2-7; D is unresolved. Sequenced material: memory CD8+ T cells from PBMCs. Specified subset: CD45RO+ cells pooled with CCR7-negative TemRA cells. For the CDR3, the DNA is TGTGCCAGCAGTTTATCAACCTCGGCACTCTACGAGCAGTACTTC. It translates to CASSLSTSALYEQYF.